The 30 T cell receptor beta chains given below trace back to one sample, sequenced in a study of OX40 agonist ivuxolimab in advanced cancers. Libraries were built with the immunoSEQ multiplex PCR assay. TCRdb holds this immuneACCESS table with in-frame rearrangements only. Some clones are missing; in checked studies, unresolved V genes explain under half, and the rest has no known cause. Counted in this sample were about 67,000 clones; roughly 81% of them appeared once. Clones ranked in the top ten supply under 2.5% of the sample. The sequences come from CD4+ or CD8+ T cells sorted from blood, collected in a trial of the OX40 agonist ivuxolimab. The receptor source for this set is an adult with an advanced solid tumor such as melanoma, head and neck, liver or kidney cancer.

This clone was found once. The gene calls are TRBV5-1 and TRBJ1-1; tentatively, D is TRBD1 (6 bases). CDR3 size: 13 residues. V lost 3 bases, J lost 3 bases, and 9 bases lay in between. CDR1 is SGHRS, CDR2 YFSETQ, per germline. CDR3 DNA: TGCGCCAGCAGCTACTCAGGGGACACTGAAGCTTTCTTT. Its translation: CASSYSGDTEAFF. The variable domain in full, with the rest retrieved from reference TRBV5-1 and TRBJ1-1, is KAGVTQTPRYLIKTRGQQVTLSCSPISGHRSVSWYQQTPGQGLQFLFEYFSETQRNKGNFPGRFSGRQFSNSRSEMNVSTLELGDSALYLCASSYSGDTEAFFGQGTRLTVV.

The CDR3: CASSLGGTVNYGYTF. CDR3 bases: TGTGCCAGCAGCTTAGGGGGGACAGTTAACTATGGCTACACCTTC. The V call is TRBV11-2, the J call TRBJ1-2, with 7 positions matching TRBD1. The CDR3 totals 15 residues. V was clipped by 1 base and J by 1 base; unmatched bases: 3. Germline V gene lookup returns CDR1 SGHAT and CDR2 FQNNGV. Based on the CDR3 plus reference TRBV11-2 and TRBJ1-2, the full variable domain is EAGVAQSPRYKIIEKRQSVAFWCNPISGHATLYWYQQILGQGPKLLIQFQNNGVVDDSQLPKDRFSAERLKGVDSTLKIQPAKLEDSAVYLCASSLGGTVNYGYTFGSGTRLTVV.

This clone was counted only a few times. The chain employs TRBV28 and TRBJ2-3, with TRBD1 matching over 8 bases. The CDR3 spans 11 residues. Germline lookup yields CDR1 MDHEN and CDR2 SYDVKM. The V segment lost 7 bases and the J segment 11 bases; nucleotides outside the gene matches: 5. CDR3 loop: CASTGQGVQYF. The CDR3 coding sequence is TGTGCCAGCACCGGACAGGGCGTGCAGTATTTT. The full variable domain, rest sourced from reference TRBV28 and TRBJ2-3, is DVKVTQSSRYLVKRTGEKVFLECVQDMDHENMFWYRQDPGLGLRLIYFSYDVKMKEKGDIPEGYSVSREKKERFSLILESASTNQTSMYLCASTGQGVQYFGPGTRLTVL.

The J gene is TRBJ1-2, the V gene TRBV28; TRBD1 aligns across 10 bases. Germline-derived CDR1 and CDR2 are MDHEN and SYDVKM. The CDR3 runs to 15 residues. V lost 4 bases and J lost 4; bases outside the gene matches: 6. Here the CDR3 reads CASSSRQGALYGYTF. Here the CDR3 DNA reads TGTGCCAGCAGTTCACGACAGGGGGCTCTCTATGGCTACACCTTC.

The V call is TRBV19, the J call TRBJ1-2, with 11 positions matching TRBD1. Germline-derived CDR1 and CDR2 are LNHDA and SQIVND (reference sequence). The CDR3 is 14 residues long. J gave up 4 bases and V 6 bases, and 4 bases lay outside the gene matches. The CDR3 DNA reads TGTGCCAGTAGACCCGGGACAGGGGGCTATGGCTACACCTTC. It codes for CASRPGTGGYGYTF.

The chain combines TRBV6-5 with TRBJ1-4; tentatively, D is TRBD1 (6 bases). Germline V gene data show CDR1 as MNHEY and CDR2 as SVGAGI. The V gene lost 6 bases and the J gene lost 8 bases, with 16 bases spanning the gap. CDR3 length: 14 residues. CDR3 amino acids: CASRRSTGTEKLFF. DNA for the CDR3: TGTGCCAGCAGGAGATCGACAGGAACCGAAAAACTGTTTTTT.

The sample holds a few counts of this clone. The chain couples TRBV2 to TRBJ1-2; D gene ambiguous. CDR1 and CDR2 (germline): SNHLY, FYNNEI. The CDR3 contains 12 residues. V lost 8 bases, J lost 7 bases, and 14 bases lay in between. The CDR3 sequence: CASSVNLSGYTF. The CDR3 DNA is TGTGCCAGCTCGGTCAATTTAAGTGGCTACACCTTC.

CDR3 bases: TGCGCCAGCAGCTTGGGCGGGGACTCGCGTGGCTACACCTTC. Translating it yields CASSLGGDSRGYTF. The chain combines TRBV5-1 with TRBJ1-2; a possible D gene is TRBD1 (5 bases). CDR3 length: 14 amino acids. Germline loops: CDR1 SGHRS, CDR2 YFSETQ. V was clipped by 0 bases and J by 7 bases, with 13 bases between them.

CDR3 sequence: CASSSGLAGVETQYF. CDR3 in DNA: TGTGCCAGCAGCTCGGGACTAGCGGGAGTAGAGACCCAGTACTTC. The V gene is TRBV7-3, the J gene TRBJ2-5; 14 bases agree with TRBD2. Germline V gene sequence: CDR1 SGHTA, CDR2 FQGTGA. This CDR3 has 15 residues. Unmatched junction bases numbered 2, after V lost 4 bases and J lost 4 bases.

The CDR3 DNA is TGCAGCGTTGAGGACCCGCTCACAGATACGCAGTATTTT. Amino acid sequence: CSVEDPLTDTQYF. The chain is built from TRBV29-1 and TRBJ2-3; no reliable D call. CDR3 length: 13 amino acids. CDR1 and CDR2 (germline): SQVTM, ANQGSEA. V dropped 3 bases and J dropped 2 bases, with 9 bases sitting between them.

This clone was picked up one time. The CDR3 protein is CASSQDPVGNTIYF. The CDR3 DNA reads TGCGCCAGCAGCCAAGACCCAGTCGGAAACACCATATATTTT. The chain couples TRBV4-3 to TRBJ1-3, with D unclear. The germline V gene encodes CDR1 LGHNA and CDR2 YSLEER. V shed 0 bases and J shed 4 bases, with 7 bases lying between them. The CDR3 is made up of 14 amino acids.

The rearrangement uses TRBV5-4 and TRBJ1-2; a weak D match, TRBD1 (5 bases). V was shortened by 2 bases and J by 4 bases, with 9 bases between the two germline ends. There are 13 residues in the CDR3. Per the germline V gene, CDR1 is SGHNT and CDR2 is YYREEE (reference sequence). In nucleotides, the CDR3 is TGTGCCAGCAGCTTAGACAGAGGCTATGGCTACACCTTC. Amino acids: CASSLDRGYGYTF.

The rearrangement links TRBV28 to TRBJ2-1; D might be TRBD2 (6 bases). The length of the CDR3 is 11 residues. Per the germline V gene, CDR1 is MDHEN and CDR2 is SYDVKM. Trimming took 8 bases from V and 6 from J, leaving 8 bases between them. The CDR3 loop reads CASGTLNEQFF. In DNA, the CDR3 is TGTGCCAGCGGGACTCTCAATGAGCAGTTCTTC.

CDR3 sequence reads: CASSLRDRGQYEQYF. CDR3 DNA sequence: TGTGCCAGCAGCTTAAGGGACAGGGGCCAGTACGAGCAGTACTTC. This chain joins TRBV27 and TRBJ2-7, with 10 bases identical to TRBD1. CDR3 size: 15 residues. With V trimmed by 6 bases and J by 4 bases, 9 bases remained unmatched. Germline V gene sequence: CDR1 MNHEY, CDR2 SMNVEV (reference sequence).

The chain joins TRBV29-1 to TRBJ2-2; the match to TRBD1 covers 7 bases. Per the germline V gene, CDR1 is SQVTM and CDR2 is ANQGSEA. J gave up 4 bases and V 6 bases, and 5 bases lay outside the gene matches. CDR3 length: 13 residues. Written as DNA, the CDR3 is TGCAGCGTAGGACAGGTCGGCACCGGGGAGCTGTTTTTT. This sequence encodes CSVGQVGTGELFF.

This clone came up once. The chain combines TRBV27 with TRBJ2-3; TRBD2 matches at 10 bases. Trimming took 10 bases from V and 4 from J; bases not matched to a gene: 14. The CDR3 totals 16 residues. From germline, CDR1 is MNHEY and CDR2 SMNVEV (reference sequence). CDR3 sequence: CATKGGSGRAADTQYF. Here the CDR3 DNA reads TGTGCCACCAAAGGTGGGAGCGGGAGGGCCGCAGATACGCAGTATTTT.

The CDR3 is CASIQGTSGYNEQFF. CDR3 coding DNA: TGTGCCAGCATCCAGGGGACTAGCGGGTACAATGAGCAGTTCTTC. J is TRBJ2-1 and V is TRBV6-1, with 12 bases identical to TRBD2. CDR1 is MNHNS and CDR2 is SASEGT in the germline V gene. J gave up 4 bases and V 7 bases, and 5 bases lay outside the gene matches. The CDR3 length is 15 residues.

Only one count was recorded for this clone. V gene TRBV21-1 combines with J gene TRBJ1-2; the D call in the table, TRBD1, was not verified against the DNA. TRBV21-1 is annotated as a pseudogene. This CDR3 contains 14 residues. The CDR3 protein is CASSSDRAADGYTF. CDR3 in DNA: TGTGCCAGCAGCTCGGACAGGGCGGCTGATGGCTACACCTTC.

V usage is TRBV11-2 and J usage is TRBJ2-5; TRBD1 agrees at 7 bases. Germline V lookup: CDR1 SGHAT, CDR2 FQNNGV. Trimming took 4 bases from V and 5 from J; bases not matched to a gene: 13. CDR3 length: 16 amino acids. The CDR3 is CASSYRQGRGVETQYF. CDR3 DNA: TGTGCCAGCAGCTATCGACAGGGAAGAGGGGTGGAGACCCAGTACTTC.

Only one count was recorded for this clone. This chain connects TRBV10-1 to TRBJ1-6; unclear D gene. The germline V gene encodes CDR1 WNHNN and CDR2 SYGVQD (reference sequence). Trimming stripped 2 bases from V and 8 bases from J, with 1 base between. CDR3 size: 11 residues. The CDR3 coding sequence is TGCGCCAGCAGTGAGGATTCACCCCTCCACTTT. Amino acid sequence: CASSEDSPLHF.

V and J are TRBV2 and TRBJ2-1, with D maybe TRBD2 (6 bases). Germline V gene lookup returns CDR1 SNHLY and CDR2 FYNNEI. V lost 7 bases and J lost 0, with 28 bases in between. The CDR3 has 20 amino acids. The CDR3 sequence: CASMTGWGTGAGSSYNEQFF. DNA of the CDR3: TGTGCCAGCATGACCGGGTGGGGGACCGGGGCGGGGAGCTCCTACAATGAGCAGTTCTTC.

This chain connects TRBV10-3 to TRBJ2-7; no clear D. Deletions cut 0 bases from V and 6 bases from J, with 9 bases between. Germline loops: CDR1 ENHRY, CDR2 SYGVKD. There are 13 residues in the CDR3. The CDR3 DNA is TGTGCCATCAGTGAGTCGATACTCAGCGAGCAGTACTTC. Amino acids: CAISESILSEQYF.

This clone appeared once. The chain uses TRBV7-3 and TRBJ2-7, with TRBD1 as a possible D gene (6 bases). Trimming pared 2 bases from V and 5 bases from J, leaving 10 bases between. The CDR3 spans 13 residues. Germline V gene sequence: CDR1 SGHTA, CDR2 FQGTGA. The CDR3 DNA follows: TGTGCCAGCAGCTTACTGGACAGAGACGAGCAGTACTTC. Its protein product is CASSLLDRDEQYF.

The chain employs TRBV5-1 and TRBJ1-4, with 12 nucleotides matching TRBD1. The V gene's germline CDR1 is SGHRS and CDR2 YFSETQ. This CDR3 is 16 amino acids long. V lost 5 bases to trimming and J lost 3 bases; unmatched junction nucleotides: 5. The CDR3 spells CASREGQGAANEKLFF. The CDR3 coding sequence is TGCGCCAGCAGGGAGGGACAGGGGGCGGCTAATGAAAAACTGTTTTTT.

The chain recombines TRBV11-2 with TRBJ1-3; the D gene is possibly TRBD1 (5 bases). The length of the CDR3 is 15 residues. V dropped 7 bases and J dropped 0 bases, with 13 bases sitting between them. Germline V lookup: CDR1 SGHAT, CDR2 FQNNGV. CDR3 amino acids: CASTVAGFSGNTIYF. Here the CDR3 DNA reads TGTGCCAGCACCGTAGCAGGGTTCTCTGGAAACACCATATATTTT. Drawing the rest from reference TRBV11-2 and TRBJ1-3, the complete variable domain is EAGVAQSPRYKIIEKRQSVAFWCNPISGHATLYWYQQILGQGPKLLIQFQNNGVVDDSQLPKDRFSAERLKGVDSTLKIQPAKLEDSAVYLCASTVAGFSGNTIYFGEGSWLTVV.

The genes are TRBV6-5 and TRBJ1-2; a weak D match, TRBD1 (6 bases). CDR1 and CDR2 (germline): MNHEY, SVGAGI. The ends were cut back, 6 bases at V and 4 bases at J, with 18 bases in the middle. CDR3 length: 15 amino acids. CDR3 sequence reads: CASRRSRTAIYGYTF. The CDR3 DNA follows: TGTGCCAGCAGGAGGTCCAGGACAGCAATCTATGGCTACACCTTC.

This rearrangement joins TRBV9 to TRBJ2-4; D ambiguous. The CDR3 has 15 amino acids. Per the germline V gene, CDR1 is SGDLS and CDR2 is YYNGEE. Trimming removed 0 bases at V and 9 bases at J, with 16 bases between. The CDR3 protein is CASSVAPTDIGIQYF. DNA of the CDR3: TGTGCCAGCAGCGTAGCCCCCACAGATATAGGCATTCAGTACTTC.

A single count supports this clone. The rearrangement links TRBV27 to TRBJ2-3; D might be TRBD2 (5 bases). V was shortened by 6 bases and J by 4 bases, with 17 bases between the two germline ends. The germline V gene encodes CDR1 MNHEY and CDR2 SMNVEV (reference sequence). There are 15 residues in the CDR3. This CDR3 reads CASRVFAREPDTQYF. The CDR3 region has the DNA TGTGCCAGCAGAGTTTTTGCGAGGGAACCAGATACGCAGTATTTT.

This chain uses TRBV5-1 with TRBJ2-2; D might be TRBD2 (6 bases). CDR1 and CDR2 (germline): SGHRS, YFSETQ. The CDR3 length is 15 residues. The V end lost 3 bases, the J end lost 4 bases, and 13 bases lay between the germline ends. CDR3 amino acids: CASSSPDYSTGELFF. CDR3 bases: TGCGCCAGCAGCTCGCCGGACTACTCCACCGGGGAGCTGTTTTTT.

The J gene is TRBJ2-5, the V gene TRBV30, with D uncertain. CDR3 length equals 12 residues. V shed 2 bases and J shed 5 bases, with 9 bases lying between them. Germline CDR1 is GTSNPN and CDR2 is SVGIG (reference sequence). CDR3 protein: CAWSQPRETQYF. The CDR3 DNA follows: TGTGCCTGGAGTCAACCTAGGGAGACCCAGTACTTC. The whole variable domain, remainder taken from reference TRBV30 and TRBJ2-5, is SQTIHQWPATLVQPVGSPLSLECTVEGTSNPNLYWYRQAAGRGLQLLFYSVGIGQISSEVPQNLSASRPQDRQFILSSKKLLLSDSGFYLCAWSQPRETQYFGPGTRLLVL.